One sample yielded the 2 T cell receptor beta chains listed below, sequenced in a study of blood T cell repertoires in COVID-19. The table came from immunoSEQ multiplex PCR; TCRdb's copy has only in-frame clones and leaves some out. This repertoire shows about 210,000 clones, approximately 78% found once; its top ten account for approximately 5.2%. The specimen sequenced was peripheral blood. These receptors were taken from a woman in her 70s with COVID-19, enrolled during active disease.

V and J are TRBV6-5 and TRBJ1-2, with 9 bases matching TRBD1. Looked up from germline, CDR1 is MNHEY and CDR2 is SVGAGI. After removal of 8 bases from V and 8 bases from J, the junction contained 9 bases not matched to a gene. The CDR3 has 13 amino acids. DNA of the CDR3: TGTGCCAGCTATGAGACAGGGGGGGGAGGCTACACCTTC. This gives the protein CASYETGGGGYTF.

The V and J genes are TRBV27 and TRBJ1-5, with a tentative D call TRBD1 (5 bases). Germline V gives CDR1 MNHEY, CDR2 SMNVEV (reference sequence). V was cut by 4 bases and J by 4 bases, with 20 bases left in between. This CDR3 contains 17 residues. CDR3: CASSSKPDRRSNQPQHF. The DNA for the CDR3 is TGTGCCAGCAGTTCGAAACCCGACAGAAGGTCAAATCAGCCCCAGCATTTT.